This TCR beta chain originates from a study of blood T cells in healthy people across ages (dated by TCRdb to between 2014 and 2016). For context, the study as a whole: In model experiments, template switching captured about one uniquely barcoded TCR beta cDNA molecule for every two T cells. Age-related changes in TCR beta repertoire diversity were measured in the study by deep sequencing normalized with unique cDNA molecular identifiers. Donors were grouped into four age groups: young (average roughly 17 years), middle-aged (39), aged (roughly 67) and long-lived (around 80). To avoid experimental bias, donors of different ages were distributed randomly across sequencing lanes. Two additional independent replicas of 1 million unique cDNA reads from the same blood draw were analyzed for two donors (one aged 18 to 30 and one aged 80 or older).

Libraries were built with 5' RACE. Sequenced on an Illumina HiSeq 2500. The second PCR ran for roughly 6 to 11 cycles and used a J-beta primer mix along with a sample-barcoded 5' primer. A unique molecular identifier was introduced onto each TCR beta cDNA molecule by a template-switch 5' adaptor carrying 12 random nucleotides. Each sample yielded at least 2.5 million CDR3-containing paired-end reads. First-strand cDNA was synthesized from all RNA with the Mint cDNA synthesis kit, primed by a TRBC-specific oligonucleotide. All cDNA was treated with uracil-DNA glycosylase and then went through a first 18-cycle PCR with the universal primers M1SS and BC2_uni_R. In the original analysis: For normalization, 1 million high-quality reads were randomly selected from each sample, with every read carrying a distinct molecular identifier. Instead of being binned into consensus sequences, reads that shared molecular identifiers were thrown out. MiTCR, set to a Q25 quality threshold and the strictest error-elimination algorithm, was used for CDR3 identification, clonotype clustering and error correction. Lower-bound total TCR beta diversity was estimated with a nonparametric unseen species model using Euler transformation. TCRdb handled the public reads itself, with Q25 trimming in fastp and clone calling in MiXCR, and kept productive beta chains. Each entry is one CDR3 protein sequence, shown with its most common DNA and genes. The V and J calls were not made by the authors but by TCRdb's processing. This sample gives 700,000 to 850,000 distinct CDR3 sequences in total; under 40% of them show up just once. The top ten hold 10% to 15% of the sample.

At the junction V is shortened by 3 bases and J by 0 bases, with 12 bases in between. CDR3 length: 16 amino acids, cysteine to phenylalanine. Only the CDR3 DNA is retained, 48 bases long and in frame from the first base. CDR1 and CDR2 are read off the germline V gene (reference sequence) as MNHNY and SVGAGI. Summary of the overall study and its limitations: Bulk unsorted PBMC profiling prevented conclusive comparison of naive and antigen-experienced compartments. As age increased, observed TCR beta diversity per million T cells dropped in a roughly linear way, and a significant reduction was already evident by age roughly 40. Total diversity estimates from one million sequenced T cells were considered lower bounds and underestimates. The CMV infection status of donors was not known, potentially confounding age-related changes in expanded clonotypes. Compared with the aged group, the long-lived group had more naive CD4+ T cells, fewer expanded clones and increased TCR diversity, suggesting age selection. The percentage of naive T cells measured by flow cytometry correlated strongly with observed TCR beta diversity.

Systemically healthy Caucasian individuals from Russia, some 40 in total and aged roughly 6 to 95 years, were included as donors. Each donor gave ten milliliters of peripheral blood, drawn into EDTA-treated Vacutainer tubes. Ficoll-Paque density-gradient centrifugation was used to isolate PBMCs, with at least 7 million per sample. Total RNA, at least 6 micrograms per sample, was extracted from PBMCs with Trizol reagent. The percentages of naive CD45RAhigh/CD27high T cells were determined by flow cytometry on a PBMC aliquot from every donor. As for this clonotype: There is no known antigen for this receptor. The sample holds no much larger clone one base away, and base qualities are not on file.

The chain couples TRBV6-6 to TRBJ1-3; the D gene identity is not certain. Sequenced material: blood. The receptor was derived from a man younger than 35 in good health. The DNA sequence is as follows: TGTGCCAGCAGTTATACCCGAGGGCACTCTGGAAACACCATATATTTT. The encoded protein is CASSYTRGHSGNTIYF.